This paragraph reports one T cell receptor (beta chain). Its target is not known. Assay: immunoSEQ multiplex PCR; the TCRdb copy retains only in-frame clones and omits some. The sample records approximately 90,000 clones, around 90% being singletons. This entry is derived from a study of OX40 agonist ivuxolimab in advanced cancers. Study at large: Ivuxolimab is a fully human IgG2 antibody that activates OX40 (CD134). Partial responses were recorded for three patients, including one with hepatocellular carcinoma and two with cutaneous melanoma.

Study findings and constraints: Expansion of clones was among the lowest in partial responders at 0.1-3.0 mg/kg. At doses 0.1 to 3.0 mg/kg, CD4+ and CD8+ clones expanded.

The germline V gene encodes CDR1 MNHNY and CDR2 SVGAGI (reference sequence). V lost 6 bases and J lost 5; bases outside the gene matches: 7. The CDR3 is 15 amino acids. The source was CD4+ or CD8+ T cells sorted from blood, collected in a trial of the OX40 agonist ivuxolimab. The chain uses TRBV6-6 and TRBJ2-1, with 10 bases fitting TRBD2. The TCR sequence derives from an adult with an advanced solid tumor such as melanoma, head and neck, liver or kidney cancer. The CDR3, as DNA: TGTGCCAGCAGCGAAACTAGCGGGGATAACAATGAGCAGTTCTTC. This codes for CASSETSGDNNEQFF.